Here is one T cell receptor (beta chain) with its context. As processed by the authors: Estimated nucleated cell counts came from reference gene primer amplification. Sequencing was performed with immunoSEQ multiplex PCR; in TCRdb, only in-frame clones are kept and a portion is missing. V and J calls and clone size are as listed in that table; D and trimming were resolved from the DNA. Seen here are approximately 250,000 clones, around 84% observed once, and the top ten hold 4.2%. These data belong to a study of blood T cell repertoires in COVID-19. Study summary: The cDNA or gDNA used as material had been derived from T cells, B-cell-depleted T cells, or PBMCs.

The CDR3 contains 17 residues. Germline CDR1 reads KGHSH; CDR2 reads LQKENI. The J segment lost 9 bases and the V segment lost 3 bases, leaving 9 bases of the junction unmatched. This clonotype was obtained from a man aged 55 to 70 with acute or convalescent COVID-19. The gene calls are TRBV18 and TRBJ2-3, with 16 bases that match TRBD2. Input material: peripheral blood. CDR3 in amino acids: CASSPPGLAGGRGTQYF. The CDR3 DNA sequence: TGTGCCAGCTCACCCCCGGGACTAGCGGGGGGGCGAGGGACGCAGTATTTT.